The present TCR beta chain was sequenced within a study of T cell responses to AZD1222 COVID-19 vaccine. Study observations and caveats: Only a handful of AZD1222 recipients, more than 5 in all, had baseline seropositivity.

The V and J ends lost 4 bases and 4 bases, in that order; junction bases with no gene match: 1. There are 15 residues in the CDR3. The germline gives CDR1 SGHVS, CDR2 FNYEAQ. On this clone itself: As yet, its antigen is unknown.

Profiled with immunoSEQ multiplex PCR; TCRdb holds only in-frame clones, not every one. The profile shows about 120,000 clones, 88% of them singletons. The receptor's source is an adult in good health. The sample consisted of peripheral blood, taken on day 0 of AZD1222 vaccination. The chain has TRBV7-6 and TRBJ2-1, with 13 bases that match TRBD2. This chain's CDR3 is CASSSLAGGYNEQFF. The CDR3 DNA is TGTGCCAGCAGCTCACTAGCGGGAGGGTACAATGAGCAGTTCTTC.